The T cell receptor beta chain described here comes from a study of blood T cell repertoires in COVID-19. Study-wide background: T cells, B-cell-depleted T cells, or PBMCs provided the cDNA or gDNA that served as material.

This table comes from immunoSEQ multiplex PCR, and its TCRdb copy is limited to in-frame clones, with some not included. Of 250,000 to 300,000 clones listed, 70% to 90% are singletons. CDR1 and CDR2 from the germline V gene are LNHDA and SQIVND (reference sequence). V shed 5 bases and J shed 2 bases, with 25 bases lying between them. The CDR3 has 19 amino acids. The sequence came from a woman aged 55-70 years in a cohort exposed to, infected with or recovered from COVID-19 (not recorded which). The V and J genes are TRBV19 and TRBJ2-1, with D unresolved. The source material was PBMCs or T cells enriched from blood (not recorded which). In DNA, the CDR3 is TGTGCCAGTAGTCCGATGACTGAGCCCACCGAGAATACCTACAATGAGCAGTTCTTC. Protein: CASSPMTEPTENTYNEQFF.